This TCR beta chain was found in a study of shared clonotypes between healthy human individuals (dated by TCRdb to 2019 to 2021). For the study in its entirety: The cohort included three men and a couple of women between 18 and 49 years of age. Per donor, three plates each were used for CD4 naive and CD4 memory, two for CD8 naive, and one for CD8 memory. To estimate repertoire size and how much clonotype sharing occurs between individuals, the study deeply sequenced the blood TCR repertoires of roughly 5 healthy adults. Libraries were prepared and TCR repertoires were sequenced by different laboratories using diverse techniques, in order to increase sequencing depth and limit assay-specific biases. Leukapheresis yielded between about 0.94 and 9.5 billion PBMCs per donor.

Results the study describes overall, beyond this receptor: Higher generation probabilities were observed for clonotypes shared by all four sorted-subset donors than for non-shared clonotypes. Naive subsets generally had larger estimated clonotype richness than memory subsets. Because the study included a small number of donors, the genetic and exposure-history diversity represented was limited. Even with the large sequencing depth, rarefaction of the sorted-subset datasets indicated that sequencing was incomplete. Pairwise subsampling indicated that sequencing depth was expected to affect the degree of clonotype sharing among donors. Roughly 5% of naive CD4, 3% to 3.5% of naive CD8, about 2.4% of memory CD4, and about 0.4% of memory CD8 clonotypes were shared across four donors. Sampling was restricted to blood, and TCR repertoires in tissue are likely to differ from TCR repertoires in blood.

In the case of this clone: This receptor's antigen is unknown. Per-nucleotide qualities are absent, and no much larger clonotype sits a single base away.

Trimming removed 0 bases from V and 3 bases from J; the gene matches leave 7 bases unexplained. As encoded in the germline V gene, CDR1 is MGHRA while CDR2 is YSYEKL. From the cysteine up to the phenylalanine, the CDR3 has a length of 16 residues. The sequence is cut down to CDR3 DNA, 48 bases in frame from base 1. Using the deep immunoSEQ assay, multiplex PCR amplified TCR CDR3 regions from genomic DNA. Extracted genomic DNA from each cell subset was spread evenly across all wells of several immunoSEQ 96-well plates, with each plate serving as a replicate. For sorted subsets, each replicate PCR was loaded with about 200 ng genomic DNA, equivalent to about 33,000 T cell genomes. Purified libraries were measured with a Qubit 3.0 fluorometer, size-checked on a Bioanalyzer 2100, and measured again with the KAPA Library Quantification kit. Each immunoSEQ 96-well plate was sequenced on its own single-read 150-cycle Illumina NextSeq 550 flow cell. Per the source publication's procedure: Because the immunoSEQ output held only junctional sequences and lacked quality scores, the filtering could not match the filtering applied to full-length reads. Sequences were annotated with PyIR, a Python wrapper for IgBLAST v1.9, and V/J genes and CDR3 were assigned using IMGT germline references. Reads were removed for weak V/J assignments (E-value above 1e-6), missing CDR3, stop codons, out-of-frame junctions, or ambiguous translated residues. A V3J clonotype was defined by an identical inferred V gene, J gene, and CDR3 amino acid sequence. Percentage overlap between repertoires was computed as shared unique clonotypes divided by the size of the smaller repertoire. RTK rarefaction, the Chao1 estimator, and Recon v2.1 estimates of unobserved clonotypes were used to assess repertoire richness. OLGA was used to compute generation probabilities for all TCRbeta clonotypes that the gDNA method yielded from a handful of donors. Drawn from immuneACCESS, this table holds only the in-frame rearrangements with V and J called that TCRdb kept. Clones are partly lost; checked studies trace under half to an unresolved V gene and leave the rest unexplained. The V and J calls and the clone size are those of that table, but D and trimming were determined from the DNA. The sample table records roughly 2.4 million clones; approximately 96% of these occur just once. Clones ranked in the top ten supply around 0.13% of the sample.

The donors were healthy, HIV-negative adults who had no recently reported acute infections or vaccinations. All donors were Caucasian adults living in Nashville, Tennessee, USA. CD4+ T cells were enriched by magnetic negative selection, after which naive cells were positively selected on CD45RA and the negative fraction was taken as the memory subset. After blood collection by leukapheresis, PBMCs were isolated using Ficoll-Histopaque density gradient centrifugation and then cryopreserved in the vapor phase of liquid nitrogen. Analytical flow cytometry was used to check the purity and quantity of each magnetically sorted T cell population. Genomic DNA was isolated from each sorted fraction and quantified by UV absorbance on a Nanodrop 2000c.

The TCR originated in a man aged 18 to 35 in good health. The V and J segments used are TRBV4-1 and TRBJ1-2, with 7 central nucleotides matching TRBD1. The specimen was naive CD4+ T cells sorted from blood. In light of the paper, this sample's cell subset or site label describes: CD45RA+ positively selected. The nucleotide sequence reads as follows: TGCGCCAGCAGCCAAGATACGGGACAGAAGTACTATGGCTACACCTTC. Translated, this is CASSQDTGQKYYGYTF.